This TCR beta chain was identified in a study of chemoradiotherapy in HPV16-positive cancers. For the study at large: Candidate HPV-specific T-cell clones and common TCR motifs came from functional assays in a couple of HPV16-positive patients.

Study-wide results and caveats: Non-HPV-specific T cells did not expand in tumors during treatment, whereas candidate HPV-specific clones and E7-related motifs did. Functional assays defining HPV-specific T cells used only a couple of HPV16-positive patients.

Repertoires were sampled repeatedly during chemoradiotherapy. Points on this clone: The antigen remains unidentified.

This table comes from immunoSEQ multiplex PCR, and its TCRdb copy is limited to in-frame clones, with some not included. Found here are some 9,600 clones, more than 75% of them singletons; the top ten hold about 2.4%. The CDR3 consists of 13 residues. V gave up 3 bases and J gave up 4 bases; unmatched junction bases: 3. Germline V CDR1 and CDR2: SGHAT, FQNNGV. The chain couples TRBV11-2 to TRBJ2-7; 7 bases align to TRBD2. Sequences were derived from blood, sampled from a patient who underwent chemoradiotherapy. This clonotype was obtained from a human donor with HPV-associated anogenital cancer. CDR3 protein: CASSLREGYEQYF. In DNA form, the CDR3 reads TGTGCCAGCAGCTTGAGGGAGGGGTACGAGCAGTACTTC. Combining the CDR3 with reference TRBV11-2 and TRBJ2-7 gives the whole variable domain EAGVAQSPRYKIIEKRQSVAFWCNPISGHATLYWYQQILGQGPKLLIQFQNNGVVDDSQLPKDRFSAERLKGVDSTLKIQPAKLEDSAVYLCASSLREGYEQYFGPGTRLTVT.